This TCR beta chain was found in a study of blood T cell repertoires in COVID-19. Study-level information: Samples representing acute and convalescent COVID-19 were sourced from the United States, Italy and Spain. T cells, B-cell-depleted T cells, or PBMCs supplied cDNA or gDNA.

The CDR3 runs to 15 residues. Germline CDR1 is MGHRA and CDR2 is YSYEKL. V gave up 4 bases and J gave up 0 bases, with 10 bases separating them. The authors' processing: Reference gene primer amplification gave nucleated cell count estimates. Sequencing used immunoSEQ multiplex PCR; TCRdb keeps in-frame clones, though not all of them. The V and J calls and the clone size are those of that table, but D and trimming were determined from the DNA. The table has approximately 180,000 clones, 75% to 95% seen once. The rearrangement joins TRBV4-1 to TRBJ2-1; D possibly corresponds to TRBD1 (6 bases). The specimen was peripheral blood. This receptor was identified in a man aged 50 to 59 with acute or convalescent COVID-19. This chain's CDR3 is CASSPRDISYNEQFF. DNA of the CDR3: TGCGCCAGCAGCCCCAGGGACATCTCCTACAATGAGCAGTTCTTC.